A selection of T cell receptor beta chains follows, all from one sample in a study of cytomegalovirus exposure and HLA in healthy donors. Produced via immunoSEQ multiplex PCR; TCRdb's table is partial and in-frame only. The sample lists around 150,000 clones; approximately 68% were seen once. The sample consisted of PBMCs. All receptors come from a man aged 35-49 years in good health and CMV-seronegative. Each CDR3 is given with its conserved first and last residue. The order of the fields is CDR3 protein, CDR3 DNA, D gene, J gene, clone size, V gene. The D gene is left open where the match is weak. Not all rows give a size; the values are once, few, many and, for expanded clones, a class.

CASSVTGPLGGYTF	TGTGCCAGCAGCGTGACAGGGCCGCTCGGTGGCTACACCTTC	TRBD1	TRBJ1-2	.	TRBV25-1
CASSESGTRATGELFF	TGTGCCAGCAGTGAAAGCGGGACTAGGGCCACCGGGGAGCTGTTTTTT	TRBD2	TRBJ2-2	few	TRBV6-4
CATGTNNQPQHF	TGTGCCACCGGGACAAACAATCAGCCCCAGCATTTT	.	TRBJ1-5	.	TRBV27
CASSPGLNTDTQYF	TGTGCCAGCAGCCCCGGTCTAAACACAGATACGCAGTATTTT	.	TRBJ2-3	.	TRBV11-2
CATRGETQYF	TGTGCCACCCGGGGGGAGACCCAGTACTTC	.	TRBJ2-5	.	TRBV6-5
CASSPRTGDPPEQYF	TGTGCCAGCTCACCACGGACAGGGGATCCTCCCGAGCAGTACTTC	TRBD1	TRBJ2-7	.	TRBV18
CASSGPNYRGSYEQYF	TGTGCCAGCAGCGGACCAAACTACAGGGGATCCTACGAGCAGTACTTC	TRBD1	TRBJ2-7	few	TRBV5-6
CASSLVGTRNEQFF	TGTGCCAGCAGCTTAGTCGGGACTAGAAATGAGCAGTTCTTC	TRBD2	TRBJ2-1	.	TRBV7-2
CASSRMSGANYGYTF	TGTGCCAGCAGTAGGATGTCCGGGGCTAACTATGGCTACACCTTC	.	TRBJ1-2	.	TRBV9
CASSQTAGRTGELFF	TGTGCCAGCAGCCAGACAGCTGGGAGGACCGGGGAGCTGTTTTTT	.	TRBJ2-2	.	TRBV11-3
CASSQNEGGYTF	TGTGCCAGCAGCCAAAACGAGGGAGGCTACACCTTC	.	TRBJ1-2	.	TRBV4-2
CASSRRADREVTEAFF	TGTGCCAGTAGCCGACGGGCGGACAGGGAAGTGACTGAAGCTTTCTTT	TRBD1	TRBJ1-1	.	TRBV19
CASSLGQEGTEAFF	TGTGCCAGCAGTTTAGGGCAGGAAGGAACTGAAGCTTTCTTT	.	TRBJ1-1	.	TRBV28
CSVEPATGTDEQYF	TGCAGCGTTGAGCCCGCGACAGGGACCGACGAGCAGTACTTC	TRBD1	TRBJ2-7	.	TRBV29-1
CASSHLRPTGGYTF	TGCGCCAGCAGCCACCTTAGACCGACAGGGGGCTACACCTTC	TRBD1	TRBJ1-2	.	TRBV4-3
CASSTGQGENTEAFF	TGTGCCAGCAGCACCGGACAGGGCGAGAACACTGAAGCTTTCTTT	TRBD1	TRBJ1-1	few	TRBV5-4
CASSLTGLSGANVLTF	TGCGCCAGCAGCTTAACAGGCCTCTCTGGGGCCAACGTCCTGACTTTC	.	TRBJ2-6	.	TRBV5-1
CAFNRDRGETQYF	TGTGCCTTTAACAGGGACCGAGGAGAGACCCAGTACTTC	.	TRBJ2-5	.	TRBV30
CASSLAFEGAGELFF	TGTGCCAGCAGCTTAGCGTTTGAGGGCGCGGGGGAGCTGTTTTTT	.	TRBJ2-2	.	TRBV7-2
CASSLGHLSSGNTIYF	TGTGCCAGCAGCTTGGGACACCTGTCCTCTGGAAACACCATATATTTT	.	TRBJ1-3	.	TRBV5-4
CASSARLAPRGGELFF	TGTGCCAGCAGTGCTCGCCTAGCCCCGCGGGGCGGGGAGCTGTTTTTT	.	TRBJ2-2	.	TRBV6-1
CSASEMTGITEAFF	TGCAGCGCCTCAGAGATGACAGGGATCACTGAAGCTTTCTTT	TRBD1	TRBJ1-1	few	TRBV29-1
CSASRGAEAFF	TGCAGTGCTAGTAGGGGCGCCGAAGCTTTCTTT	.	TRBJ1-1	.	TRBV20-1
CASSLGQFEQYF	TGTGCCAGCAGCTTGGGCCAGTTCGAGCAGTACTTC	.	TRBJ2-7	.	TRBV7-2
CASSLESGRGYGKLFF	TGTGCCAGCAGCTTAGAGAGCGGCAGGGGATACGGAAAACTGTTTTTT	.	TRBJ1-4	.	TRBV7-9
CAISSSGRAGTGELFF	TGTGCCATCAGTTCTAGCGGGAGGGCTGGCACCGGGGAGCTGTTTTTT	TRBD2	TRBJ2-2	.	TRBV10-3
CASRYRELSPGYTF	TGTGCCAGCAGGTACAGGGAACTCTCCCCCGGCTACACCTTC	.	TRBJ1-2	few	TRBV5-5
CASSRTGGNEKLFF	TGTGCCAGCAGCCGGACAGGGGGTAATGAAAAACTGTTTTTT	TRBD1	TRBJ1-4	.	TRBV7-9
CASYESGQNYGYTF	TGTGCCAGCTATGAGTCGGGACAGAACTATGGCTACACCTTC	TRBD1	TRBJ1-2	.	TRBV27
CASRGTGGRNSPSEAFF	TGTGCCAGCAGAGGAACAGGGGGAAGGAACTCTCCGAGCGAAGCTTTCTTT	TRBD1	TRBJ1-1	.	TRBV5-4
CASSLTGTSGILYYEQYF	TGTGCCAGCAGTCTAACCGGGACTAGCGGGATACTCTACTACGAGCAGTACTTC	TRBD2	TRBJ2-7	few	TRBV28
CASSQTELYEQYF	TGCGCCAGCAGCCAAACTGAGCTTTACGAGCAGTACTTC	.	TRBJ2-7	few	TRBV4-1
CASRQDWGTQYF	TGCGCCAGCAGACAGGATTGGGGTACGCAGTATTTT	.	TRBJ2-3	.	TRBV5-1
CANPSGQETQYF	TGTGCCAACCCGAGCGGGCAAGAGACCCAGTACTTC	.	TRBJ2-5	.	TRBV19
CASTPLRVPGANVLTF	TGTGCCAGCACCCCCCTCCGGGTACCTGGGGCCAACGTCCTGACTTTC	.	TRBJ2-6	.	TRBV2
CSLESGDRGRGYTF	TGCAGCCTCGAAAGCGGGGACAGGGGGCGCGGCTACACCTTC	TRBD1	TRBJ1-2	.	TRBV29-1
CASSLVGGYNEQFF	TGTGCCAGCAGCTTAGTGGGAGGGTACAATGAGCAGTTCTTC	TRBD2	TRBJ2-1	.	TRBV7-9
CASSLALAGTSPDTQYF	TGTGCCAGCAGCTTAGCTCTAGCGGGAACTTCCCCAGATACGCAGTATTTT	TRBD2	TRBJ2-3	few	TRBV7-9
CASSESRDLSNQPQNF	TGCGCCAGCAGTGAGTCGCGGGACCTTAGCAATCAGCCCCAGAATTTT	.	TRBJ1-5	.	TRBV10-2